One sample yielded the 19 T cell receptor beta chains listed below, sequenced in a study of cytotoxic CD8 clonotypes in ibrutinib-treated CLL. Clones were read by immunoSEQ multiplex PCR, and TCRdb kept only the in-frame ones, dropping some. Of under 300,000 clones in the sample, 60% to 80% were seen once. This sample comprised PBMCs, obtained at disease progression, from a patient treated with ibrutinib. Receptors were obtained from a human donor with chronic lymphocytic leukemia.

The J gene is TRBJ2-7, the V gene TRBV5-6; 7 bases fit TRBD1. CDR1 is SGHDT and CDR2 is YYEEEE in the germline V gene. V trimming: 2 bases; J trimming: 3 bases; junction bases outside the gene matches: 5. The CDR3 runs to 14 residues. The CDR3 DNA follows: TGTGCCAGCAGCTTTCTGGGACAGATCTACGAGCAGTACTTC. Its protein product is CASSFLGQIYEQYF.

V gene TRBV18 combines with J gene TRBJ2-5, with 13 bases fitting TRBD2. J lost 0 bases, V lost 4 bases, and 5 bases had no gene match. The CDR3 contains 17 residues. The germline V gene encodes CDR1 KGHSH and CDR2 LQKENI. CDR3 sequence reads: CASSQGLAGANQETQYF. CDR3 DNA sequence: TGTGCCAGCTCACAAGGACTAGCGGGAGCCAACCAAGAGACCCAGTACTTC.

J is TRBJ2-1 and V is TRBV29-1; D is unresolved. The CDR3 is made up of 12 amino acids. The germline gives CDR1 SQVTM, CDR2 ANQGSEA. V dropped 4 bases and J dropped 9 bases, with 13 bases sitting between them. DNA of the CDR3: TGCAGCGTTGTGAGGTTTGGAAGTGAGCAGTTCTTC. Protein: CSVVRFGSEQFF.

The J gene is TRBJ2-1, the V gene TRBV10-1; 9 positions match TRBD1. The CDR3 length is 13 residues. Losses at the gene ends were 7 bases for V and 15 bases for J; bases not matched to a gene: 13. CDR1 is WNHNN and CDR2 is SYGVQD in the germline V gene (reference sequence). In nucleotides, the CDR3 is TGCGCCAGCACTCGGACAGGGGCGTCTTTGCCGTTCTTC. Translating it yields CASTRTGASLPFF.

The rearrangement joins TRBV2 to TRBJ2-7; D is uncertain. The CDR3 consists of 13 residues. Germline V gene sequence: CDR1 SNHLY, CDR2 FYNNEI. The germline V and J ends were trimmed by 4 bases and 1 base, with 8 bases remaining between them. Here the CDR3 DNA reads TGTGCCAGCAGTGGGACCGAATCCTACGAGCAGTACTTC. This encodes CASSGTESYEQYF.

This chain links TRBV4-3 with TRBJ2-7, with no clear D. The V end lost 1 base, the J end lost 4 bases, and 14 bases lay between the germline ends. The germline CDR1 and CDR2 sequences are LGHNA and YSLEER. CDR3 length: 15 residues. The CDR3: CASSQVFLPSYEQYF. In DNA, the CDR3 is TGCGCCAGCAGCCAAGTTTTTCTGCCTTCGTACGAGCAGTACTTC.

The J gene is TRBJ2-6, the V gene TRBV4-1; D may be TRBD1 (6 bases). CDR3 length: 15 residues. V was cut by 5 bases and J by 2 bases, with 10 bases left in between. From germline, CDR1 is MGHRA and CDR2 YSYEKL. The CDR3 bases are TGCGCCAGCAGCTCTCAGGGGACTGGGGCCAACGTCCTGACTTTC. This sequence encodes CASSSQGTGANVLTF.

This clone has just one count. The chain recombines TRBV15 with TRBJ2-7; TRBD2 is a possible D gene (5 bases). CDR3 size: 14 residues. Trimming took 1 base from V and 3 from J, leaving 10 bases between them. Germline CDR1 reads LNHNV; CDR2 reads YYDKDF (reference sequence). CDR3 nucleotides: TGTGCCACCAGCAGAGCCGGACTTCTCTACGAGCAGTACTTC. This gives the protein CATSRAGLLYEQYF.

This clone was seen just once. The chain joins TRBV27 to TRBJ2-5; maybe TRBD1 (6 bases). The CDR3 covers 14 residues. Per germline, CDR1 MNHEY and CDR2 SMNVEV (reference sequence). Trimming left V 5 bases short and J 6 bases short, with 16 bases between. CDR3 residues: CASSIDAGVQTQYF. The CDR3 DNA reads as TGTGCCAGCAGTATAGATGCAGGGGTACAGACCCAGTACTTC.

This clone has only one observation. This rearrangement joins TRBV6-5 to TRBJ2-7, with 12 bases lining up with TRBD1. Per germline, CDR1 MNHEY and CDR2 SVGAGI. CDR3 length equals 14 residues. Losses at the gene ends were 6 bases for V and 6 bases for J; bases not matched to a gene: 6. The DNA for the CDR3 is TGTGCCAGCAGGGGGACAGGGGGCCAGGGCGAGCAGTACTTC. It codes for CASRGTGGQGEQYF.

CDR3 in amino acids: CASSVGGLEGNEQYF. As DNA, the CDR3 is TGTGCCAGCAGCGTAGGCGGGTTAGAGGGCAACGAGCAGTACTTC. V is TRBV9 and J is TRBJ2-7, with D maybe TRBD2 (5 bases). The germline gives CDR1 SGDLS, CDR2 YYNGEE. V lost 0 bases to trimming and J lost 5 bases, with 15 bases between them. This CDR3 is built from 15 residues.

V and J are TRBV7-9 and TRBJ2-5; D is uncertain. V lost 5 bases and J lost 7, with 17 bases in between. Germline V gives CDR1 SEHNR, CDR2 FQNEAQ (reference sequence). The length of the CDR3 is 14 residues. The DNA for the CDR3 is TGTGCCAGCAGCCCCGGCCCCACCCGTGGGACCCAGTACTTC. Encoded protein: CASSPGPTRGTQYF.

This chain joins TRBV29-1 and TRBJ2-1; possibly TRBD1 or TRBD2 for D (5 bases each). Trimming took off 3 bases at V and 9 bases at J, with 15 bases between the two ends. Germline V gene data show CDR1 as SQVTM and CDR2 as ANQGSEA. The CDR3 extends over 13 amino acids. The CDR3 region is CSVDEGSGTEQFF. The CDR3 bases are TGCAGCGTTGACGAGGGGAGTGGGACTGAGCAGTTCTTC.

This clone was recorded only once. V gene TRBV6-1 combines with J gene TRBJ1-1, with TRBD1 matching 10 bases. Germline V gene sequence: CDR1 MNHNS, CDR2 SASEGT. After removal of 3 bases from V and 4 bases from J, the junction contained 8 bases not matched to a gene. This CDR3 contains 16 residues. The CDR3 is CASSDFSGQGRTEAFF. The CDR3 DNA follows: TGTGCCAGCAGTGATTTTTCGGGACAGGGGCGCACTGAAGCTTTCTTT.

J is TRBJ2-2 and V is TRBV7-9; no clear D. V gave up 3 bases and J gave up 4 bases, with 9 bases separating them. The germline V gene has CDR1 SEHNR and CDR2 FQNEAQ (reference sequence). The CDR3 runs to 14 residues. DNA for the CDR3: TGTGCCAGCAGCTTGGGCCCGGGCACCGGGGAGCTGTTTTTT. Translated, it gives CASSLGPGTGELFF. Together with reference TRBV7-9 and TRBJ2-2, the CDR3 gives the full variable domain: DTGVSQNPRHKITKRGQNVTFRCDPISEHNRLYWYRQTLGQGPEFLTYFQNEAQLEKSRLLSDRFSAERPKGSFSTLEIQRTEQGDSAMYLCASSLGPGTGELFFGEGSRLTVL.

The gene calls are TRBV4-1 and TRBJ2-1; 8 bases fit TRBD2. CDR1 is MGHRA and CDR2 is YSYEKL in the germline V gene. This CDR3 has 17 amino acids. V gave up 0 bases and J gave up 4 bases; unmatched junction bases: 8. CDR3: CASSQDGASGRYNEQFF. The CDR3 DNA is TGCGCCAGCAGCCAAGATGGGGCTAGCGGGCGTTACAATGAGCAGTTCTTC.

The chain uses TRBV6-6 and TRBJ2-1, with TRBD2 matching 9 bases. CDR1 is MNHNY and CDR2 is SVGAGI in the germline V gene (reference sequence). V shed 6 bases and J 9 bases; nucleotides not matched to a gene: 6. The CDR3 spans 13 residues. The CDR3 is CASRGLAPSEQFF. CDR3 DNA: TGTGCCAGCAGGGGACTAGCCCCGAGTGAGCAGTTCTTC.

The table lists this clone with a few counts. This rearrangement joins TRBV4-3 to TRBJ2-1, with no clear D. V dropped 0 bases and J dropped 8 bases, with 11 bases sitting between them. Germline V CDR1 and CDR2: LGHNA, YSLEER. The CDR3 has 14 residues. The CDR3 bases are TGCGCCAGCAGCCAAGACGTCCCTCTCCATGAGCAGTTCTTC. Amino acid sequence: CASSQDVPLHEQFF.

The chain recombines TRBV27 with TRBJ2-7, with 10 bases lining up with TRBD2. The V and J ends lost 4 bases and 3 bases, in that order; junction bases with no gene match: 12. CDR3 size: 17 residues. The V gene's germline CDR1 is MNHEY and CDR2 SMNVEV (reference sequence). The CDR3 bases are TGTGCCAGCAGTTCAGACATTAGCGGGGGGCGAATCTACGAGCAGTACTTC. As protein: CASSSDISGGRIYEQYF.